This entry lists 8 T cell receptor beta chains sequenced from one sample in a study of T cell changes during pregnancy in multiple sclerosis. TCRdb's table, derived via immunoSEQ multiplex PCR, lists solely in-frame clones and lacks some. This sample has 75,000 to 80,000 clones; over 75% occur once, and the top ten carry 1.5% to 2%. The sequencing here drew on peripheral blood, taken before pregnancy. The source is a female donor with multiple sclerosis, enrolled in a pregnancy study.

This clone was observed a handful of times. The chain is built from TRBV20-1 and TRBJ1-1; D not certain. CDR1 is DFQATT and CDR2 is SNEGSKA in the germline V gene (reference sequence). V lost 2 bases and J 11 bases, leaving 12 bases between the germline ends. The CDR3 has 11 residues. The CDR3 nucleotides read TGCAGTGCTAGACGGTCAACCGGGGCTTTCTTT. Translation gives CSARRSTGAFF.

The chain carries TRBV10-3 and TRBJ1-1; D remains unclear. CDR3 length equals 14 residues. Trimming removed 3 bases at V and 1 base at J, with 9 bases between. CDR1 ENHRY and CDR2 SYGVKD come from the germline V gene. The CDR3: CAISEWEKNTEAFF. In DNA form, the CDR3 reads TGTGCCATCAGTGAATGGGAGAAGAACACTGAAGCTTTCTTT.

V gene TRBV11-3 combines with J gene TRBJ1-1, with D unclear. The germline V gene encodes CDR1 SGHNT and CDR2 YENEEA. There are 13 residues in the CDR3. Trimming pared 3 bases from V and 8 bases from J, leaving 13 bases between. The CDR3: CASSFGPEREAFF. Written as DNA, the CDR3 is TGTGCCAGCAGCTTTGGACCAGAGCGGGAAGCTTTCTTT.

In nucleotides, the CDR3 is TGCGCCAGCAGCCTCGGACAGTCGACCTACGAGCAGTACTTC. Its protein product is CASSLGQSTYEQYF. The rearrangement uses TRBV5-1 and TRBJ2-7; D is perhaps TRBD1 (6 bases). Trimming pared 4 bases from V and 2 bases from J, leaving 13 bases between. The CDR3 runs to 14 residues. The germline V gene encodes CDR1 SGHRS and CDR2 YFSETQ.

V gene TRBV9 combines with J gene TRBJ2-3; TRBD2 agrees at 7 bases. Germline V gives CDR1 SGDLS, CDR2 YYNGEE. The CDR3 extends over 13 amino acids. V was clipped by 3 bases and J by 13 bases; unmatched bases: 11. Written as DNA, the CDR3 is TGTGCCAGCAGCGGCTCTAGCGGTCTACCGGAGTATTTT. Translated: CASSGSSGLPEYF.

V usage is TRBV6-5 and J usage is TRBJ2-3, with D maybe TRBD2 (5 bases). V was cut by 5 bases and J by 6 bases, with 15 bases left in between. Looked up from germline, CDR1 is MNHEY and CDR2 is SVGAGI. The CDR3 covers 14 residues. The chain's CDR3 is CASSPRGLLDTQYF. DNA for the CDR3: TGTGCCAGCAGTCCAAGAGGGTTGCTGGATACGCAGTATTTT.

The rearrangement uses TRBV7-2 and TRBJ2-1; TRBD1 matches at 12 bases. Unmatched junction bases numbered 8, after V lost 4 bases and J lost 7 bases. The germline V gene has CDR1 SGHTA and CDR2 FQGNSA. The CDR3 length is 16 residues. CDR3 DNA sequence: TGTGCCAGCAGCTCTCTCCGGGACAGGGGGCTAAATGAGCAGTTCTTC. Translation: CASSSLRDRGLNEQFF.

This clone has ten or more counts. The rearrangement uses TRBV7-2 and TRBJ2-5, with D perhaps matching TRBD2 (6 bases). The CDR3 extends over 14 amino acids. Germline V gene data show CDR1 as SGHTA and CDR2 as FQGNSA. V was pared by 1 base and J by 6 bases, with 12 bases between. Here the CDR3 DNA reads TGTGCCAGCAGCTTAGGGGGCGGGGTAAAGACCCAGTACTTC. This gives the protein CASSLGGGVKTQYF. Combining the CDR3 with reference TRBV7-2 and TRBJ2-5 gives the whole variable domain GAGVSQSPSNKVTEKGKDVELRCDPISGHTALYWYRQSLGQGLEFLIYFQGNSAPDKSGLPSDRFSAERTGGSVSTLTIQRTQQEDSAVYLCASSLGGGVKTQYFGPGTRLLVL.